A single sample gave rise to the 15 T cell receptor beta chains below, sequenced in a study of cytomegalovirus exposure and HLA in healthy donors. A multiplex PCR was run with 60 Vbeta primers and 13 Jbeta primers. TCRdb keeps only in-frame clones here, not all; method: immunoSEQ multiplex PCR. The sample includes some 240,000 clones, more than 75% of them seen just once. The sample comprised PBMCs. The receptors derive from a male donor in good health and CMV-seronegative.

J is TRBJ2-2 and V is TRBV29-1; perhaps TRBD2 as D (5 bases). Looked up from germline, CDR1 is SQVTM and CDR2 is ANQGSEA. The CDR3 has 15 residues. With 4 bases removed from V and 0 bases from J, the gap between germline ends came to 12 bases. This CDR3 is CSVVPGRSNTGELFF. The CDR3 bases are TGCAGCGTTGTGCCGGGGAGATCGAACACCGGGGAGCTGTTTTTT.

V gene TRBV7-6 combines with J gene TRBJ2-6, with TRBD1 as a possible D gene (6 bases). CDR3 length: 15 amino acids. Germline V lookup: CDR1 SGHVS, CDR2 FNYEAQ. Between the trimmed V and J ends, which lost 5 bases and 4 bases, there was a span of 12 bases. The CDR3 reads CASSPTGPGANVLTF. CDR3 nucleotides: TGTGCCAGCAGCCCTACAGGGCCCGGGGCCAACGTCCTGACTTTC.

This clone appeared a few times. The rearrangement joins TRBV20-1 to TRBJ1-5; D gene unclear. V dropped 3 bases and J dropped 8 bases, with 8 bases sitting between them. The germline V gene encodes CDR1 DFQATT and CDR2 SNEGSKA (reference sequence). The CDR3 runs to 11 residues. The CDR3 protein is CSARGGEPQHF. The CDR3, as DNA: TGCAGTGCTAGGGGAGGAGAGCCCCAGCATTTT.

V usage is TRBV19 and J usage is TRBJ2-3; a possible D gene is TRBD1 (6 bases). The CDR3 extends over 14 amino acids. CDR1 is LNHDA, CDR2 SQIVND, per germline (reference sequence). The V end lost 7 bases, the J end lost 2 bases, and 13 bases lay between the germline ends. The CDR3 DNA reads as TGTGCCAGTACCGACAGGTTTCCCACAGATACGCAGTATTTT. This encodes CASTDRFPTDTQYF.

This chain uses TRBV27 with TRBJ2-5; 11 bases align to TRBD2. The J segment lost 5 bases and the V segment lost 6 bases, leaving 5 bases of the junction unmatched. There are 14 residues in the CDR3. Germline V gives CDR1 MNHEY, CDR2 SMNVEV (reference sequence). CDR3 protein: CASRGLAALETQYF. DNA of the CDR3: TGTGCCAGCAGGGGACTAGCGGCTCTGGAGACCCAGTACTTC.

V gene TRBV5-6 combines with J gene TRBJ2-7, with 8 bases matching TRBD2. With V trimmed by 4 bases and J by 6 bases, 6 bases remained unmatched. The CDR3 spans 13 residues. Germline CDR1 SGHDT, CDR2 YYEEEE. The DNA of the CDR3 is TGTGCCAGCAGCCGCGCAGCGGGAGTCGAGCAGTACTTC. It yields the protein CASSRAAGVEQYF. Drawing the rest from reference TRBV5-6 and TRBJ2-7, the complete variable domain is DAGVTQSPTHLIKTRGQQVTLRCSPKSGHDTVSWYQQALGQGPQFIFQYYEEEERQRGNFPDRFSGHQFPNYSSELNVNALLLGDSALYLCASSRAAGVEQYFGPGTRLTVT.

On this clone itself: The sample carries other DNA sequences with the same CDR3. V is TRBV6-5 and J is TRBJ2-1, with D possibly being TRBD2 (6 bases). Germline assignment: CDR1 MNHEY and CDR2 SVGAGI. This CDR3 region has 15 residues. V lost 6 bases, J lost 0 bases, and 12 bases lay in between. The CDR3 nucleotides are TGTGCCAGCAGCCTTAGCGGAAGCTCCTACAATGAGCAGTTCTTC. Translating gives CASSLSGSSYNEQFF.

The rearrangement uses TRBV4-2 and TRBJ2-5; perhaps TRBD2 as D (6 bases). Germline lookup yields CDR1 LGHNA and CDR2 YNFKEQ. V shed 6 bases and J shed 3 bases, with 17 bases lying between them. This CDR3 has 15 amino acids. In DNA, the CDR3 is TGTGCCAGCAGTCTCACCCGGGACTCAGAAGAGACCCAGTACTTC. This encodes CASSLTRDSEETQYF.

This rearrangement joins TRBV5-1 to TRBJ1-1, with 10 bases aligning to TRBD1. This CDR3 contains 15 residues. Losses at the gene ends were 4 bases for V and 0 bases for J; bases not matched to a gene: 3. CDR1 and CDR2 (germline): SGHRS, YFSETQ. The CDR3: CASSADRGLNTEAFF. Written as DNA, the CDR3 is TGCGCCAGCAGCGCGGACAGGGGGTTGAACACTGAAGCTTTCTTT.

The chain is built from TRBV28 and TRBJ1-1, with D possibly being TRBD1 (5 bases). The CDR3 contains 17 residues. Germline V lookup: CDR1 MDHEN, CDR2 SYDVKM. Trimming cost V 5 bases and J 1 base, with 20 bases left between them. CDR3 in DNA: TGTGCCAGCAGTCCGATCCTATTTGAAAGGGGGAACACTGAAGCTTTCTTT. It yields the protein CASSPILFERGNTEAFF.

The CDR3 sequence: CAISGTDATNEKLFF. The DNA for the CDR3 is TGTGCCATCAGTGGGACAGATGCAACTAATGAAAAACTGTTTTTT. The rearrangement links TRBV10-3 to TRBJ1-4; maybe TRBD1 (6 bases). CDR3 length: 15 amino acids. Germline V gives CDR1 ENHRY, CDR2 SYGVKD. V lost 4 bases, J lost 0 bases, and 9 bases lay in between.

V usage is TRBV6-4 and J usage is TRBJ2-1; perhaps TRBD2 as D (5 bases). With 2 bases removed from V and 0 bases from J, the gap between germline ends came to 5 bases. The CDR3 loop spans 14 amino acids. Germline V gives CDR1 MRHNA, CDR2 SNTAGT. The CDR3: CASSDGSSYNEQFF. As DNA, the CDR3 is TGTGCCAGCAGTGACGGGAGCTCCTACAATGAGCAGTTCTTC.

The V and J genes are TRBV6-6 and TRBJ2-1; D may be TRBD1 (6 bases). V lost 6 bases to trimming and J lost 4 bases, with 10 bases between them. The germline gives CDR1 MNHNY, CDR2 SVGAGI (reference sequence). The CDR3 is 13 residues long. The CDR3 spells CASSQGNYNEQFF. CDR3 in DNA: TGTGCCAGCAGCCAGGGGAATTACAATGAGCAGTTCTTC.

The chain joins TRBV2 to TRBJ1-5; a possible D gene is TRBD1 (5 bases). There are 17 residues in the CDR3. Germline lookup yields CDR1 SNHLY and CDR2 FYNNEI. V was trimmed by 4 bases and J by 0 bases, leaving 16 bases between them. The CDR3 DNA sequence: TGTGCCAGCAGTGGCGGGGGATCGGAGAATAGCAATCAGCCCCAGCATTTT. Amino acid sequence: CASSGGGSENSNQPQHF.

V gene TRBV27 combines with J gene TRBJ2-1; 11 bases are a match to TRBD2. Germline assignment: CDR1 MNHEY and CDR2 SMNVEV (reference sequence). The CDR3 sequence is 15 residues long. Trimming took 0 bases from V and 7 from J; bases not matched to a gene: 2. CDR3 region: CASSLSRLAGNEQFF. CDR3 DNA sequence: TGTGCCAGCAGTTTATCGAGACTAGCGGGGAATGAGCAGTTCTTC.